The rows below give T cell receptor beta chains drawn from one sample of a study of T cell responses to AZD1222 COVID-19 vaccine. The assay was immunoSEQ multiplex PCR, and TCRdb's table has in-frame clones only and misses some. The table shows under 70,000 clones, with approximately 80% occurring only once. The sample here was peripheral blood, taken on day 0 of AZD1222 vaccination. These receptors came from an adult in good health. The CDR3 runs from the conserved cysteine through the conserved F or W. The D gene is left open where the match is weak. Rows give clone size only sometimes, using once, few, many, or a class for an expanded clone.

DNA,CDR3,J,V,D,size
TGTGCCAGCAGCCGACCACTGAGGACAGGGGGTTCACCCCTCCACTTT,CASSRPLRTGGSPLHF,TRBJ1-6,TRBV27,TRBD1,-
TGTGCCAGCAGCTTTAGGGACACTGAAGCTTTCTTT,CASSFRDTEAFF,TRBJ1-1,TRBV5-8,-,-
TGTGCCAGCAGCGAGGGTACTAGCGGGAGAGATGAGCAGTTCTTC,CASSEGTSGRDEQFF,TRBJ2-1,TRBV6-5,TRBD2,-
TGTGCCAGCAGTAGTAGCGGGAGGAATGAGCAGTTCTTC,CASSSSGRNEQFF,TRBJ2-1,TRBV11-3,TRBD2,once
TGCGCCAGCACGAGTAGCGGGGGTGGAGATACGCAGTATTTT,CASTSSGGGDTQYF,TRBJ2-3,TRBV5-1,TRBD2,-
TGTGCCAGTACCGAGAGACAGGGGCTACAGGAGCAGTACTTC,CASTERQGLQEQYF,TRBJ2-7,TRBV19,TRBD1,-
TGCAGTGCTAGTCTCGACCGGCCCTACGAGCAGTACTTC,CSASLDRPYEQYF,TRBJ2-7,TRBV20-1,-,-
TGTGCCAGTAGTATAGCTGAAGGGTGGCCAGATACGCAGTATTTT,CASSIAEGWPDTQYF,TRBJ2-3,TRBV19,-,-
TGTGCCTGGAGTGTATCTGATTCTGGAAACACCATATATTTT,CAWSVSDSGNTIYF,TRBJ1-3,TRBV30,-,-
TGCGCCAGCAGGAGTCAGTCTACCTACGAGCAGTACTTC,CASRSQSTYEQYF,TRBJ2-7,TRBV10-2,-,-
TGTGCCAGCAGGTCGCGGGGGGGAGACGGGGAGCTGTTTTTT,CASRSRGGDGELFF,TRBJ2-2,TRBV6-5,TRBD2,-
TGTGCCAGCAGCCAAGAACACCCGAACACTGAAGCTTTCTTT,CASSQEHPNTEAFF,TRBJ1-1,TRBV3-1/TRBV3-2,-,-
TGTGCCAGCAGCCCGACGACTAGCGGGAGATCGGGTGAGCAGTTCTTC,CASSPTTSGRSGEQFF,TRBJ2-1,TRBV5-4,TRBD2,-
TGTGCCAGCCGCGTTTTCGGTTCCTACGAGCAGTACTTC,CASRVFGSYEQYF,TRBJ2-7,TRBV5-6,-,-